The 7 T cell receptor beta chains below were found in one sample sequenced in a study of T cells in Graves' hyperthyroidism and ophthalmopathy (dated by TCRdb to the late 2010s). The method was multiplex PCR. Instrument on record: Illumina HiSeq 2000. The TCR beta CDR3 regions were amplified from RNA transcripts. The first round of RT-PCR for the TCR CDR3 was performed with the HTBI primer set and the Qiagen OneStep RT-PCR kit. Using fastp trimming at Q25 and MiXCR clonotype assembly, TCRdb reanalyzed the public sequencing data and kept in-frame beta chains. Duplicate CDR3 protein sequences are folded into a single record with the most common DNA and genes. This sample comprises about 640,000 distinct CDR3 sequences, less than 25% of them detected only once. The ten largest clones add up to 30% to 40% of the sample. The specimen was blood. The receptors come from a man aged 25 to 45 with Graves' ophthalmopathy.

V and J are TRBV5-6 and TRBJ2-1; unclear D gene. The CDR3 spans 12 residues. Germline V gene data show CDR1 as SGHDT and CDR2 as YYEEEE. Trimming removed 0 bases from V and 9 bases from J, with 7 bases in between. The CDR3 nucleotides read TGTGCCAGCAGCTTGGCAGTGGGTGAGCAGTTCTTC. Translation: CASSLAVGEQFF.

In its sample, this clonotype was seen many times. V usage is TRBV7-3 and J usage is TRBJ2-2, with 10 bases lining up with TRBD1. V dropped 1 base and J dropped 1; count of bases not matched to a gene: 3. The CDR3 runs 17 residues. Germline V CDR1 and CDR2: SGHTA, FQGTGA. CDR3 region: CASSLNRDRGNTGELFF. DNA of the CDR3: TGTGCCAGCAGCTTAAACCGGGACAGGGGGAACACCGGGGAGCTGTTTTTT. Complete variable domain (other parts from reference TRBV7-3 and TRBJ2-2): GAGVSQTPSNKVTEKGKYVELRCDPISGHTALYWYRQSLGQGPEFLIYFQGTGAADDSGLPNDRFFAVRPEGSVSTLKIQRTERGDSAVYLCASSLNRDRGNTGELFFGEGSRLTVL.

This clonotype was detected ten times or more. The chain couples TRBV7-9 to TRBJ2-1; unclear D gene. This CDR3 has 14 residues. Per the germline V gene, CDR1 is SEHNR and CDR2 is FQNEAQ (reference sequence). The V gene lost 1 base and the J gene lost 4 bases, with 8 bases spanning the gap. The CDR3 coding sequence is TGTGCCAGCAGCTTAGAGTGGCCATACAATGAGCAGTTCTTC. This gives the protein CASSLEWPYNEQFF.

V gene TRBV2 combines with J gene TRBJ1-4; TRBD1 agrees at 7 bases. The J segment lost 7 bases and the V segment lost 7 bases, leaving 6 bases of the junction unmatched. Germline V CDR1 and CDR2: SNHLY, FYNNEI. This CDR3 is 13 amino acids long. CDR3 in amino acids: CASKGGVGEKLFF. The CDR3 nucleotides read TGTGCCAGCAAAGGGGGCGTCGGTGAAAAACTGTTTTTT.

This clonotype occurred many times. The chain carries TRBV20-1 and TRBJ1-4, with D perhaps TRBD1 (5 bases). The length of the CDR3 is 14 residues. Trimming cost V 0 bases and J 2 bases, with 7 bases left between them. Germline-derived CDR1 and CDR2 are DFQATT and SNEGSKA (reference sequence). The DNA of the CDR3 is TGCAGTGCTAGAGATTGGGGGACTAATGAAAAACTGTTTTTT. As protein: CSARDWGTNEKLFF.

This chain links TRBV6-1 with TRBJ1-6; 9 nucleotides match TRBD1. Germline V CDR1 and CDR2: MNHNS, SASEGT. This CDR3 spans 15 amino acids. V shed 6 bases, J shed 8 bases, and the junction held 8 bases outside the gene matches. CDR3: CASSPQGTGHSPLHF. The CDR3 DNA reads TGTGCCAGCAGCCCCCAGGGGACAGGGCATTCACCCCTCCACTTT.

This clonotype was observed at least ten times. The CDR3: CASKTTGRYGYTF. CDR3 bases: TGTGCCAGCAAGACGACAGGGCGCTATGGCTACACCTTC. V gene TRBV28 combines with J gene TRBJ1-2; 7 bases map to TRBD1. Germline V gene data show CDR1 as MDHEN and CDR2 as SYDVKM. This CDR3 is 13 amino acids long. Unmatched junction bases numbered 6, after V lost 7 bases and J lost 4 bases.